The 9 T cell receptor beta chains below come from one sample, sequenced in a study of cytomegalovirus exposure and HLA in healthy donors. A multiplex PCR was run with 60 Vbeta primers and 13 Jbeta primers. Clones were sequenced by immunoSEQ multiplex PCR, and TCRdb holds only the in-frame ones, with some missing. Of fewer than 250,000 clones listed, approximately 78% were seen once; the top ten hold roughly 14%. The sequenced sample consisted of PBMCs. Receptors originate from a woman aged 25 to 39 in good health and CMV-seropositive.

The CDR3 region has the DNA TGTGCCAGCAGTTATTTCACAACCGGGGAGCTGTTTTTT. Protein sequence: CASSYFTTGELFF. The V and J genes are TRBV6-5 and TRBJ2-2; D is ambiguous. This CDR3 comprises 13 residues. The germline V and J ends were trimmed by 3 bases and 5 bases, with 7 bases remaining between them. CDR1 and CDR2 from the germline V gene are MNHEY and SVGAGI.

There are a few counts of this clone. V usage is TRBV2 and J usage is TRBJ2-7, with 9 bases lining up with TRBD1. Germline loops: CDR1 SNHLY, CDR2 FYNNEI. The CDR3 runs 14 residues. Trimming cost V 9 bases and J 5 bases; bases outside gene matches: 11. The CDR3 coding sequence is TGTGCCAGTATCCGGGACAGGGAAAGGCACGAGCAGTACTTC. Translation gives CASIRDRERHEQYF.

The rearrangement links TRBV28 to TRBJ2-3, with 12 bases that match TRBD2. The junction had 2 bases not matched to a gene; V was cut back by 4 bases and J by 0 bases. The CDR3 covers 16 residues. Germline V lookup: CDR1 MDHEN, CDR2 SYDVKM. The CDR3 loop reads CASSSTSGGSTDTQYF. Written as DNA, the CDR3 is TGTGCCAGCAGTTCTACTAGCGGGGGGAGCACAGATACGCAGTATTTT. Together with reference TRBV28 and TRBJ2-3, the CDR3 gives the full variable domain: DVKVTQSSRYLVKRTGEKVFLECVQDMDHENMFWYRQDPGLGLRLIYFSYDVKMKEKGDIPEGYSVSREKKERFSLILESASTNQTSMYLCASSSTSGGSTDTQYFGPGTRLTVL.

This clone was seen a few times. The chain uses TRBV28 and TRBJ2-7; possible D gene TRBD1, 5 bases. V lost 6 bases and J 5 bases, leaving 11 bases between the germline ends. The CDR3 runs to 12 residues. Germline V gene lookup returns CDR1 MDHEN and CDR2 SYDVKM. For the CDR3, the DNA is TGTGCCAGCAGAATGGGGCCCCACGAGCAGTACTTC. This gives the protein CASRMGPHEQYF.

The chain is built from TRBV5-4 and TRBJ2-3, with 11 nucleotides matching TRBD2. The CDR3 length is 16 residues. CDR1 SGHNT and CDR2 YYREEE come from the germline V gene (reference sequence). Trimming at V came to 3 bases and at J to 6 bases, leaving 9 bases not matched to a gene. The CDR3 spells CASSSASGGSGDTQYF. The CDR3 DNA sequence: TGTGCCAGCAGCTCGGCTAGCGGGGGGTCAGGGGATACGCAGTATTTT.

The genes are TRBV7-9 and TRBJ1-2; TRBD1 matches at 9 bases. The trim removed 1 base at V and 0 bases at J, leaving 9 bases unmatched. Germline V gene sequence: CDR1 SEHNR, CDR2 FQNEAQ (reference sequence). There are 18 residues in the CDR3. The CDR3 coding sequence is TGTGCCAGCAGCTTAGAGCCGGGACAGGGACCATCTAACTATGGCTACACCTTC. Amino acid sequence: CASSLEPGQGPSNYGYTF.

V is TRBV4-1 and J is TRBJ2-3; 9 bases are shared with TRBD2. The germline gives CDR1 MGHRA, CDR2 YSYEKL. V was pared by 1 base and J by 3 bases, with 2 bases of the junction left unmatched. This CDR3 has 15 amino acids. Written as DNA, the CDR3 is TGCGCCAGCAGCCAAGGAGCGGGAGGAACAGATACGCAGTATTTT. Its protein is CASSQGAGGTDTQYF.

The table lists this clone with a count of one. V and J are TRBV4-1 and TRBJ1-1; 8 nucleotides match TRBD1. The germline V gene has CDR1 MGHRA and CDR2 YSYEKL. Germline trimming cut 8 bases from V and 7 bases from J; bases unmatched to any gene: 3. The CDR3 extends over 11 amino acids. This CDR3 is CASWTGNEAFF. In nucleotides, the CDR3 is TGCGCCAGCTGGACAGGGAATGAAGCTTTCTTT.

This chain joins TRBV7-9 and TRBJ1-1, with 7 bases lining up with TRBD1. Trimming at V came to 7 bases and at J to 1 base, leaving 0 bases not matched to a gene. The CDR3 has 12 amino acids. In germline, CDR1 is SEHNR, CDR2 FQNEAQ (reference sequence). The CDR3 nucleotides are TGTGCCAGCAACAGGGGGAACACTGAAGCTTTCTTT. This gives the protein CASNRGNTEAFF.